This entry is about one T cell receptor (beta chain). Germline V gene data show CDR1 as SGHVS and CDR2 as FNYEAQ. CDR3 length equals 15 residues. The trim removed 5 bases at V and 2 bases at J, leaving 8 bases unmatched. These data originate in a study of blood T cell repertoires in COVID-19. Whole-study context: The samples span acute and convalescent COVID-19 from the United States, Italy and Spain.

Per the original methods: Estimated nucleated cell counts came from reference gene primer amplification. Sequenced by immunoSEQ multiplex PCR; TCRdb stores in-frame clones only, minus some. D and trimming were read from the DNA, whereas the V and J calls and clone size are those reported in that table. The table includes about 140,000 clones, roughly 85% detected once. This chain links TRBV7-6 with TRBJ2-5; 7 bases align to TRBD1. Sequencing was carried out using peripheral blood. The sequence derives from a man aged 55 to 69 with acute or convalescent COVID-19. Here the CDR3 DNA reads TGTGCCAGCAGCCCCCTACCGGGACAGCAAGAGACCCAGTACTTC. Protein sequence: CASSPLPGQQETQYF.